This TCR beta chain was observed in a study of blood T cell repertoires in COVID-19 (dated by TCRdb to between 2020 and 2021). In terms of the full investigation: Samples covering the acute and convalescent phases of COVID-19 were provided by collaborators in the United States, Italy and Spain. Samples came from the ongoing ImmuneRACE study (first 160 participants) plus 1,254 subjects from 6 global collaborators. The prospective study material was composed of cDNA or gDNA derived from T cells, B-cell-depleted T cells, or PBMCs. Where HLA class I and class II types were available, the types were taken from metadata supplied by the sample provider, not from assay-based typing. Sample metadata almost always included a de-identified subject ID, COVID-19 status, age in years and sex. The repertoires were released in a freely available public database intended as a resource for research on the immune response to SARS-CoV-2. Subjects who had been exposed to COVID-19, were actively infected with it, or had recovered from it provided the deeply sampled blood TCRbeta repertoires that made up the dataset.

Participants in the prospective study were enrolled through a virtual design, were aged about 18 to 100 years, and lived in approximately 24 United States geographic areas. Cohort assignment in the prospective study relied on participant-reported clinical history from a screening survey and a study questionnaire. Exposed participants had been in contact, within 2 weeks of entering the study, with a person who had a PCR-confirmed or clinician-diagnosed case of COVID-19. Each participant in the prospective study had whole blood, serum and a nasopharyngeal or oropharyngeal swab collected by mobile phlebotomists. Over a roughly 2-month period, participants in the prospective study had the option of providing additional blood draws and questionnaires. Before DNA extraction, blood samples from the prospective study were shipped at room temperature or frozen. Regarding this clone: It has no known antigen specificity. Base qualities are not at hand, and no much larger clone is one base apart.

The paper as a whole reports these results and caveats: How much clinical and demographic metadata was included differed by source and by participant, and the metadata was provided uncurated.

TCRbeta CDR3 regions were amplified from genomic DNA by means of the immunoSEQ Assay, a bias-controlled multiplex PCR. The published analysis was carried out like this. Within the assay, amplification of reference gene primers was used to estimate how many nucleated cells each sample contained. Sequence reads were collapsed and filtered to measure the absolute abundance of every unique TCRbeta CDR3 rearrangement. For each sample, productive Simpson clonality was calculated by taking the square root of Simpson's diversity index across productive rearrangements. TCRdb limited this immuneACCESS table to in-frame rearrangements with V and J called. A share of clones is missing; checked studies link under half to unresolved V genes, and the rest is unexplained. V and J calls and clone size are copied from that table; D and trimming were computed from the DNA. This sample lists some 240,000 clones; approximately 84% were detected once. The ten largest clones capture roughly 6.7% of the sample.

The germline ends are 8 bases apart after V is trimmed by 6 bases and J by 5 bases. In the germline V gene, CDR1 corresponds to MNHEY and CDR2 to SVGAGI. The CDR3 sequence holds 12 residues, the cysteine and phenylalanine included. CDR3 DNA is the only sequence kept; it has 36 bases, read in frame from the first base. The origin of this receptor is a woman aged 45-60 years who had been exposed to COVID-19. The chain joins TRBV6-5 to TRBJ1-3, with the D gene uncertain. Sequenced: PBMCs or T cells enriched from blood (not recorded which). The nucleotide sequence is given as TGTGCCAGCAGCGGAGAGAGAAACACCATATATTTT. It translates to CASSGERNTIYF.